The 14 T cell receptor beta chains given below trace back to one sample, sequenced in a study of blood T cells in healthy people across ages. Then a second PCR, running about 6 to 11 cycles, was carried out with a sample-barcoded 5' primer and a J-beta primer mix. TCRdb reprocessed the 5' RACE reads via MiXCR and lists one record per CDR3 protein. The data contain 730,000 or so distinct CDR3 sequences, around 38% of them singletons. Material: blood. The receptors originated from a man older than 75 in good health.

This clonotype was counted many times. The chain has TRBV12-3 or TRBV12-4 and TRBJ2-1, with D maybe TRBD2 (5 bases). Trimming removed 4 bases from V and 0 bases from J, with 13 bases in between. The CDR3 loop spans 16 amino acids. The CDR3 coding sequence is TGTGCCAGCAGTTGGGGAGCGTCCAGCTCCTACAATGAGCAGTTCTTC. It specifies CASSWGASSSYNEQFF.

The DNA for the CDR3 is TGTGCCAGCAGTCTCGGTGGAACAGGGGGCAAGGGCTCGGGCTACACCTTC. As protein: CASSLGGTGGKGSGYTF. The chain employs TRBV6-6 and TRBJ1-2; TRBD1 matches at 9 bases. Germline CDR1 is MNHNY and CDR2 is SVGAGI (reference sequence). With 5 bases clipped from V and 8 bases from J, the junction kept 18 bases outside the gene matches. This CDR3 has 17 amino acids.

V and J are TRBV6-6 and TRBJ1-2, with 11 bases lining up with TRBD1. V lost 9 bases, J lost 6 bases, and 15 bases stayed unmatched. This CDR3 has 16 amino acids. Germline CDR1 is MNHNY and CDR2 is SVGAGI (reference sequence). The CDR3 loop reads CASQGTGGLRGDGYTF. CDR3 coding DNA: TGTGCCAGTCAGGGGACAGGGGGGCTTCGCGGAGATGGCTACACCTTC.

The rearrangement uses TRBV4-2 and TRBJ1-4; 8 nucleotides align to TRBD1. CDR1 and CDR2 (germline): LGHNA, YNFKEQ. This CDR3 has 17 amino acids. Trimming took 0 bases from V and 5 from J; bases not matched to a gene: 8. The CDR3: CASSQDLGTGVNEKLFF. Written as DNA, the CDR3 is TGTGCCAGCAGCCAAGATTTAGGGACAGGAGTAAATGAAAAACTGTTTTTT.

V gene TRBV20-1 combines with J gene TRBJ2-5; 7 bases are a match to TRBD2. CDR3 length: 14 amino acids. Germline CDR1 is DFQATT and CDR2 is SNEGSKA (reference sequence). Germline trimming cut 6 bases from V and 5 bases from J; bases unmatched to any gene: 12. This CDR3 reads CSASLREGGETQYF. The CDR3 region has the DNA TGCAGTGCCAGTCTGAGGGAGGGAGGGGAGACCCAGTACTTC.

There are many counts of this clonotype. The chain joins TRBV7-2 to TRBJ2-7, with D perhaps TRBD1 (6 bases). Germline CDR1 SGHTA, CDR2 FQGNSA. The V and J ends lost 5 bases and 0 bases respectively, with 11 bases between them. This CDR3 is 14 amino acids long. The CDR3 sequence: CASSGQLTSYEQYF. In DNA, the CDR3 is TGTGCCAGCAGCGGACAGTTAACCTCCTACGAGCAGTACTTC.

This clonotype was observed a handful of times. The rearrangement uses TRBV7-2 and TRBJ2-3; weak D call: TRBD1 (6 bases). The germline CDR1 and CDR2 sequences are SGHTA and FQGNSA. V dropped 8 bases and J dropped 4 bases, with 13 bases sitting between them. This CDR3 region has 13 residues. The CDR3 loop reads CASSHRAADTQYF. DNA for the CDR3: TGTGCCAGCTCTCACAGGGCGGCAGATACGCAGTATTTT.

V gene TRBV3-1 combines with J gene TRBJ1-4, with a tentative D call TRBD1 (6 bases). Trimming stripped 4 bases from V and 8 bases from J, with 20 bases between. Per germline, CDR1 LGHDT and CDR2 YNNKEL (reference sequence). This CDR3 comprises 16 residues. The CDR3 protein is CASSLRMGGGEEKLFF. The CDR3 DNA sequence: TGTGCCAGCAGCCTCCGGATGGGTGGGGGCGAGGAAAAACTGTTTTTT.

This clonotype was seen repeatedly, ten times or more. This chain uses TRBV7-3 with TRBJ2-4, with D perhaps TRBD2 (5 bases). This CDR3 has 16 amino acids. CDR1 is SGHTA and CDR2 is FQGTGA in the germline V gene. V lost 2 bases and J 0 bases, leaving 11 bases between the germline ends. The CDR3 nucleotides read TGTGCCAGCAGCTTAGGTACCGCGGGAGCCAAAAACATTCAGTACTTC. Translating it yields CASSLGTAGAKNIQYF.

This clonotype came up a few times. The chain combines TRBV7-9 with TRBJ1-1, with D possibly TRBD1 on 6 matching bases. Germline lookup yields CDR1 SEHNR and CDR2 FQNEAQ (reference sequence). V dropped 3 bases and J dropped 1 base, with 12 bases sitting between them. CDR3 length: 15 residues. CDR3 coding DNA: TGTGCCAGCAGCTTTTCAGGACAGCCGAACACTGAAGCTTTCTTT. This translates into CASSFSGQPNTEAFF.

This clonotype has more than one count but fewer than ten. The rearrangement joins TRBV5-6 to TRBJ2-7, with TRBD2 matching over 9 bases. Germline loops: CDR1 SGHDT, CDR2 YYEEEE. This CDR3 spans 15 amino acids. The V and J ends lost 4 bases and 0 bases, in that order; junction bases with no gene match: 5. This CDR3 reads CASSHLAGTSYEQYF. CDR3 bases: TGTGCCAGCAGCCACCTAGCGGGAACCTCCTACGAGCAGTACTTC.

The chain has TRBV28 and TRBJ2-5; D is undetermined. Germline CDR1 reads MDHEN; CDR2 reads SYDVKM. This CDR3 comprises 12 residues. V lost 6 bases and J 11 bases, leaving 16 bases between the germline ends. The CDR3 DNA reads TGTGCCAGCAGCTTAACTACGAGTGGGCAGTACTTC. It translates to CASSLTTSGQYF.

V usage is TRBV20-1 and J usage is TRBJ2-7; D remains ambiguous. The V gene's germline CDR1 is DFQATT and CDR2 SNEGSKA (reference sequence). The CDR3 sequence is 13 residues long. V gave up 1 base and J gave up 2 bases, with 9 bases separating them. In DNA form, the CDR3 reads TGCAGTGCTAGAGGGAGCAGCGCCTACGAGCAGTACTTC. It yields the protein CSARGSSAYEQYF.

The chain recombines TRBV30 with TRBJ1-5; possibly TRBD1 for D (5 bases). Germline values: CDR1 GTSNPN, CDR2 SVGIG (reference sequence). V lost 1 base, J lost 7 bases, and 14 bases lay in between. The CDR3 is 14 residues long. The CDR3 spells CAWSGLGGEQPQHF. In nucleotides, the CDR3 is TGTGCCTGGAGTGGTCTTGGGGGGGAACAGCCCCAGCATTTT.